This TCR beta chain is from a study of T-cell reconstitution after alpha-beta-depleted transplantation in children. V was shortened by 8 bases and J by 3 bases, with 14 bases between the two germline ends. Germline V gene lookup returns CDR1 MNHEY and CDR2 SMNVEV (reference sequence). This CDR3 is built from 13 residues. Unique molecular identifiers were incorporated into the prepared TCRbeta library. From the PCR reads, TCRdb called clonotypes with MiXCR, one entry per CDR3 protein. The profile shows approximately 590,000 distinct CDR3 sequences, roughly 10% of them singletons. This clonotype was sampled from a human donor who donated a stem cell graft to a child with acute myeloid leukemia. This sequence joins TRBV27 and TRBJ2-7; D possibly corresponds to TRBD1 (6 bases). This sample comprised PBMCs from the stem cell graft donor, obtained from the stem cell graft. In DNA, the CDR3 is TGTGCCAGCTCCAGGACAGCCCTCTACGAGCAGTACTTC. It codes for CASSRTALYEQYF.